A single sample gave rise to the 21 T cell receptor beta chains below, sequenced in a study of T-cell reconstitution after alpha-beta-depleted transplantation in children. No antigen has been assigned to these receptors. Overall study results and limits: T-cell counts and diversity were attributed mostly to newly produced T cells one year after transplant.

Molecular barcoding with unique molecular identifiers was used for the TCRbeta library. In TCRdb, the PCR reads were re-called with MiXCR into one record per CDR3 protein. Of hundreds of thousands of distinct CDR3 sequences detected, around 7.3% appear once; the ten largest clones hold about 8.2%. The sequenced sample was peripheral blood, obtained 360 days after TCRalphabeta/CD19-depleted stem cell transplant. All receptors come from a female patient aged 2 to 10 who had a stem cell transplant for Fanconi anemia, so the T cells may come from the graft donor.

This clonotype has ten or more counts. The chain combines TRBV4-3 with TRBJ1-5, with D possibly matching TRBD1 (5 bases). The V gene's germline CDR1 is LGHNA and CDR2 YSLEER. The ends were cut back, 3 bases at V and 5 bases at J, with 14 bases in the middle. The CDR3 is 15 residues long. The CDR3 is CASSHVPGPDQPQHF. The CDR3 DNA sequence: TGCGCCAGCAGCCACGTACCGGGGCCCGATCAGCCCCAGCATTTT.

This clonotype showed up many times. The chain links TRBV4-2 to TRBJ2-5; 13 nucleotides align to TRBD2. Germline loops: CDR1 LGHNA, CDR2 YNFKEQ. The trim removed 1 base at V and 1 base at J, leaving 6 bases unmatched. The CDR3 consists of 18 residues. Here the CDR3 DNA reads TGTGCCAGCAGCCAAGGGGTCGGACTAGCGGGGGTCCAAGAGACCCAGTACTTC. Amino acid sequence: CASSQGVGLAGVQETQYF.

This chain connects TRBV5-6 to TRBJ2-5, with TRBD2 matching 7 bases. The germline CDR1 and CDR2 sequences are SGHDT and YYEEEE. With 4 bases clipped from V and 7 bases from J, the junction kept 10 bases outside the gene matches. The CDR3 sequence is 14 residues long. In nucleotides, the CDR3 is TGTGCCAGCAGCCTCCCAAGACTAGCAGCGACCCAGTACTTC. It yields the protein CASSLPRLAATQYF.

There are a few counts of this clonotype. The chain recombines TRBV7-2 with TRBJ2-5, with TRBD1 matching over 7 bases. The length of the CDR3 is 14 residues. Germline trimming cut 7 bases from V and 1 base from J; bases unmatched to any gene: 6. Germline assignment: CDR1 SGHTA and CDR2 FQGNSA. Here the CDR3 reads CASTQDRAQETQYF. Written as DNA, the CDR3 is TGTGCCAGCACCCAAGACAGGGCCCAAGAGACCCAGTACTTC.

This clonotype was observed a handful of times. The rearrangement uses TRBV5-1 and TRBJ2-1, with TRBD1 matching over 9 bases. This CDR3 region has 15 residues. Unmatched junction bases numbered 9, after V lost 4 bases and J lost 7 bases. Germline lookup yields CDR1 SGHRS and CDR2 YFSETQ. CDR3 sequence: CASSIAGTGLNEQFF. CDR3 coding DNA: TGCGCCAGCAGCATAGCCGGGACAGGGTTGAATGAGCAGTTCTTC.

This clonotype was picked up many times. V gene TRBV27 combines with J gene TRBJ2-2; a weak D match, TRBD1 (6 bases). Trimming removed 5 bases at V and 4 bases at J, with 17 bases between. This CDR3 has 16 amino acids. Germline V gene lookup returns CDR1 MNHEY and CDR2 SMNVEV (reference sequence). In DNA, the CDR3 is TGTGCCAGCAGTACCCCAGCAGGGGTCGGCACCGGGGAGCTGTTTTTT. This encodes CASSTPAGVGTGELFF.

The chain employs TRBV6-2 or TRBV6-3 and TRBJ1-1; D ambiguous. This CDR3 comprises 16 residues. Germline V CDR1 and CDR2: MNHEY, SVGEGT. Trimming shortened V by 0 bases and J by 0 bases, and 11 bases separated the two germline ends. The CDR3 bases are TGTGCCAGCAGTTACTCCCAGGTGACGATGAACACTGAAGCTTTCTTT. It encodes CASSYSQVTMNTEAFF.

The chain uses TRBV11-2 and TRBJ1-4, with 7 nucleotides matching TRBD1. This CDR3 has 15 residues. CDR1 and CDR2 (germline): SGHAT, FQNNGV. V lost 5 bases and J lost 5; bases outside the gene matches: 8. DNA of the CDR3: TGTGCCAGCAGCCCCGGGACAGTGAGAAATGAAAAACTGTTTTTT. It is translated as CASSPGTVRNEKLFF.

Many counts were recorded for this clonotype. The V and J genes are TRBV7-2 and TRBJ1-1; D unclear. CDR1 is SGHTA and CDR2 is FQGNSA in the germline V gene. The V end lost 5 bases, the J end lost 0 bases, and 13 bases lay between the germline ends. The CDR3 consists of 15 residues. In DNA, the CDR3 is TGTGCCAGCAGCCCACCGACGAATATGAACACTGAAGCTTTCTTT. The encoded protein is CASSPPTNMNTEAFF. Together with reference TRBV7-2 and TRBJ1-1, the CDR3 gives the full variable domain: GAGVSQSPSNKVTEKGKDVELRCDPISGHTALYWYRQSLGQGLEFLIYFQGNSAPDKSGLPSDRFSAERTGGSVSTLTIQRTQQEDSAVYLCASSPPTNMNTEAFFGQGTRLTVV.

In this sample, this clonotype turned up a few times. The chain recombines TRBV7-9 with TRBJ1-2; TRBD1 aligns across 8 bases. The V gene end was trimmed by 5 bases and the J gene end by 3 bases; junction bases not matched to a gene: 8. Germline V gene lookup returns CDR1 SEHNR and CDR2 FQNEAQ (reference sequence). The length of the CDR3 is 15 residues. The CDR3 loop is CASSPGQAVYYGYTF. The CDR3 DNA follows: TGTGCCAGCAGCCCGGGACAGGCGGTCTACTATGGCTACACCTTC.

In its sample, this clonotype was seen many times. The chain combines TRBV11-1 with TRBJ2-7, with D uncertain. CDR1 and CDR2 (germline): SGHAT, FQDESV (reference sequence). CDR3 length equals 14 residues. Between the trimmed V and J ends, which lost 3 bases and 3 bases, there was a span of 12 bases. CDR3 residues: CASSLVGKNYEQYF. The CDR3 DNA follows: TGTGCCAGCAGCTTGGTCGGCAAAAACTACGAGCAGTACTTC.

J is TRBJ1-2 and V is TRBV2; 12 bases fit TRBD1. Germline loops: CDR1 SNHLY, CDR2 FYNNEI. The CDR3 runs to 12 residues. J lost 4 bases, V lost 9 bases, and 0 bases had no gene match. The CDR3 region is CARGQGAYGYTF. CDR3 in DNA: TGTGCCAGGGGACAGGGGGCCTATGGCTACACCTTC.

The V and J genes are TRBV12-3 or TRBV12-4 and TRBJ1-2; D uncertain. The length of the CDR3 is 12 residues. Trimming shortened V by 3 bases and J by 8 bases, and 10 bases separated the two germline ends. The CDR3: CASSLATWGYTF. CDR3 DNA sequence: TGTGCCAGCAGTTTGGCCACTTGGGGCTACACCTTC.

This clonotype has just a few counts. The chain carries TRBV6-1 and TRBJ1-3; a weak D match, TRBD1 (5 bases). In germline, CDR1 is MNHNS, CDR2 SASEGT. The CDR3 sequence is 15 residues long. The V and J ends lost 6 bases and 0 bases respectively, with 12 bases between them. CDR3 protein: CASSPTALSGNTIYF. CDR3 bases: TGTGCCAGCAGCCCGACAGCTCTCTCTGGAAACACCATATATTTT.

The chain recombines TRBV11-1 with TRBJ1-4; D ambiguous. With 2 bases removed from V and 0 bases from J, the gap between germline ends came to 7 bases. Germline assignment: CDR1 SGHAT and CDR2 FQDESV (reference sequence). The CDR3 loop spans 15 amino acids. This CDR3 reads CASSLNRATNEKLFF. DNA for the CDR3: TGTGCCAGCAGCTTAAACAGAGCAACTAATGAAAAACTGTTTTTT.

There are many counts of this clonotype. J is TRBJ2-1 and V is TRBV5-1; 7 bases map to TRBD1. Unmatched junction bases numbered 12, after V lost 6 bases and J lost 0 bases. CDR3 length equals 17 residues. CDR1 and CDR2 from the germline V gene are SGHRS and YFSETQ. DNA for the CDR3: TGCGCCAGCACCCTAATCGGGACAGACAGCTCCTACAATGAGCAGTTCTTC. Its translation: CASTLIGTDSSYNEQFF.

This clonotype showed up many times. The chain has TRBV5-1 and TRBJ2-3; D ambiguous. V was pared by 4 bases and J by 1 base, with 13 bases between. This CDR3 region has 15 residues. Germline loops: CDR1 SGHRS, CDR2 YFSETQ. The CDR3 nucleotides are TGCGCCAGCAGCCCGGATTGGGATCGCACAGATACGCAGTATTTT. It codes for CASSPDWDRTDTQYF.

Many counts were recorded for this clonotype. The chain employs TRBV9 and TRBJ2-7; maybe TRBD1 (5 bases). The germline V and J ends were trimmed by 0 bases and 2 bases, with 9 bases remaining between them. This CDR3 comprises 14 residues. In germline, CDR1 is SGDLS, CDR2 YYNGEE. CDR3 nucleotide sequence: TGTGCCAGCAGCGTAGATCCCAGGGCCTACGAGCAGTACTTC. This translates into CASSVDPRAYEQYF.

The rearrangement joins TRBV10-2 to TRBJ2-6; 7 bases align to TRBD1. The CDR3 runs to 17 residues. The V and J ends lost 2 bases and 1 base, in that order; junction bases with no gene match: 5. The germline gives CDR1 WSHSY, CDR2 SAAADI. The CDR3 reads CASSERGRGSGANVLTF. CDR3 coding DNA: TGCGCCAGCAGTGAGAGGGGGCGCGGGTCTGGGGCCAACGTCCTGACTTTC.

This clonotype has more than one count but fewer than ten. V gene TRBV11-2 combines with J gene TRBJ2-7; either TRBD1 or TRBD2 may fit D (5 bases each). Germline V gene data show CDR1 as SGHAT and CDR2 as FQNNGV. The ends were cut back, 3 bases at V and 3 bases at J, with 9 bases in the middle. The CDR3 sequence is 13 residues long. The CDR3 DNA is TGTGCCAGCAGCTTGGGGGAATACTACGAGCAGTACTTC. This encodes CASSLGEYYEQYF.

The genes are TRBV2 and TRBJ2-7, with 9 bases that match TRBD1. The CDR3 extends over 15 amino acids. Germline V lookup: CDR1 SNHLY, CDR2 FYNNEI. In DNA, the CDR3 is TGTGCCGGCAGCCCCGACAGGGGGAGAAGCTACGAGCAGTACGTC. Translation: CAGSPDRGRSYEQYV.